Listed below are T cell receptor beta chains from one sample, sequenced in a study of shared clonotypes between healthy human individuals. Using immunoSEQ multiplex PCR, the repertoire was profiled, and TCRdb retains in-frame clones only, with some absent. Here the sample spans 2 million to 2.5 million clones, about 94% being singletons. The source material was naive CD4+ T cells sorted from blood. Every receptor here comes from a man aged 18 to 29 in good health. Each CDR3 is given with its conserved first and last residue.

J gene: TRBJ2-7
V gene: TRBV19
CDR3 protein: CASKRTGGRYEQYF

J gene: TRBJ1-4
V gene: TRBV19
CDR3 protein: CASNLGKDRGGRGKLFF

J gene: TRBJ2-7
V gene: TRBV5-6
CDR3 protein: CASSLPGTRGEQYF

J gene: TRBJ2-1
V gene: TRBV28
CDR3 protein: CASSWGLAGGNEQFF

J gene: TRBJ2-5
V gene: TRBV5-4
CDR3 protein: CASSFGTSSGETQYF

J gene: TRBJ2-5
V gene: TRBV18
CDR3 protein: CASSPIGVGGLETQYF

J gene: TRBJ1-3
V gene: TRBV6-6
CDR3 protein: CASRRDLSGNTIYF

J gene: TRBJ2-1
V gene: TRBV5-4
CDR3 protein: CASSRTSGTIIYNEQFF

J gene: TRBJ1-1
V gene: TRBV11-2
CDR3 protein: CASSPRYRNVNTEAFF

J gene: TRBJ1-6
V gene: TRBV7-9
CDR3 protein: CASSPGQGFDSYNSPLHF

J gene: TRBJ2-3
V gene: TRBV7-3
CDR3 protein: CASSFGQGTDTQYF

J gene: TRBJ2-3
V gene: TRBV5-4
CDR3 protein: CASSLGGPRRFPDTQYF

J gene: TRBJ2-1
V gene: TRBV30
CDR3 protein: CACPDRGRENEQFF

J gene: TRBJ2-7
V gene: TRBV5-4
CDR3 protein: CASSLEGTASYEQYF

J gene: TRBJ2-7
V gene: TRBV7-2
CDR3 protein: CASSLSGSSYEQYF

J gene: TRBJ2-1
V gene: TRBV4-1
CDR3 protein: CASSPKAVTANEQFF

J gene: TRBJ1-6
V gene: TRBV10-3
CDR3 protein: CAIKADTDSPLHF

J gene: TRBJ1-1
V gene: TRBV5-1
CDR3 protein: CASSLVGTGTAEAFF

J gene: TRBJ2-5
V gene: TRBV30
CDR3 protein: CAWGKLAGHQETQYF

J gene: TRBJ1-5
V gene: TRBV19
CDR3 protein: CASSSGSVF

J gene: TRBJ1-3
V gene: TRBV19
CDR3 protein: CASTPQLPGNTIYF

J gene: TRBJ1-6
V gene: TRBV19
CDR3 protein: CASTPFPGGGNSPLHF

J gene: TRBJ1-5
V gene: TRBV5-6
CDR3 protein: CASSLTGASNQPQHF

J gene: TRBJ2-7
V gene: TRBV13
CDR3 protein: CASSRRDLLSYEQYF

J gene: TRBJ2-5
V gene: TRBV6-5
CDR3 protein: CASSYQGLAVTQYF

J gene: TRBJ2-2
V gene: TRBV4-3
CDR3 protein: CASSQERGRAGELFF

J gene: TRBJ2-3
V gene: TRBV6-6
CDR3 protein: CASRDSGTSPDTQYF

J gene: TRBJ2-5
V gene: TRBV5-1
CDR3 protein: CASSRLAERETQYF

J gene: TRBJ1-6
V gene: TRBV15
CDR3 protein: CATSRWTGQSSYNSPLHF

J gene: TRBJ2-2
V gene: TRBV10-3
CDR3 protein: CAIRAGDTGELFF

J gene: TRBJ1-2
V gene: TRBV5-6
CDR3 protein: CASSLNRLIGYGYTF

J gene: TRBJ2-6
V gene: TRBV2
CDR3 protein: CASSEPTSGTSGRDASGANVLTF

J gene: TRBJ1-3
V gene: TRBV7-8
CDR3 protein: CASSSRDSGNTIYF

J gene: TRBJ1-5
V gene: TRBV18
CDR3 protein: CASSRDSNQPQHF

J gene: TRBJ1-2
V gene: TRBV28
CDR3 protein: CASSFRGTVNYGYTF

J gene: TRBJ2-7
V gene: TRBV7-2
CDR3 protein: CASSLVPGQPYEQYF

J gene: TRBJ1-1
V gene: TRBV30
CDR3 protein: CAWRVGAGLNTEAFF

J gene: TRBJ2-7
V gene: TRBV6-1
CDR3 protein: CASRGDRGETSEQYF

J gene: TRBJ2-5
V gene: TRBV15
CDR3 protein: CATSRDGRDAVGQETQYF

J gene: TRBJ2-2
V gene: TRBV18
CDR3 protein: CASSPRRAGELFF

J gene: TRBJ2-7
V gene: TRBV28
CDR3 protein: CASSPRDRVAHEQYF

J gene: TRBJ1-4
V gene: TRBV2
CDR3 protein: CATQGQVATNEKLFF

J gene: TRBJ2-1
V gene: TRBV5-1
CDR3 protein: CASSLEREKMNEQFF

J gene: TRBJ1-3
V gene: TRBV29-1
CDR3 protein: CSVETAGVIYF

J gene: TRBJ2-7
V gene: TRBV2
CDR3 protein: CASSRRGLSSYEQYF

J gene: TRBJ1-5
V gene: TRBV7-2
CDR3 protein: CASSLWQASNQPQHF

J gene: TRBJ1-2
V gene: TRBV30
CDR3 protein: CAWSTMTGRRNGYTF

J gene: TRBJ2-7
V gene: TRBV18
CDR3 protein: CASSRDSYEQYF